Below are 13 T cell receptor beta chains sequenced from a single sample in a study of tumor and adjacent non-tumor tissue in lung cancer. TCRbeta libraries were built with three rounds of nested PCR, modified from ARM-PCR. TCRdb fed the multiplex PCR reads into MiXCR, producing one record per CDR3 protein. The sample shows 110,000 or so distinct CDR3 sequences, about 75% of them seen only once. The template was RNA from unsorted bulk tissue. Sequencing was carried out using lung tumor tissue. The receptors were gathered from a woman in her fifties or sixties with non-small cell lung cancer.

This clonotype was recorded once. Compared with germline, one end of the junction differs, possibly owing to a read error. This rearrangement joins TRBV5-4 to TRBJ2-3; TRBD2 matches 12 bases. This CDR3 has 14 amino acids. Germline loops: CDR1 SGHNT, CDR2 YYREEE (reference sequence). The chain's CDR3 is CANLTSGRPDTQYF. CDR3 in DNA: TGTGCCAACTTGACTAGCGGGAGACCGGATACGCAGTACTTT.

This clonotype has more than one count but fewer than ten. One base away lies a much larger clone, so this may be a sequencing read error. V usage is TRBV20-1 and J usage is TRBJ1-2; D not certain. This CDR3 comprises 15 residues. In germline, CDR1 is DFQATT, CDR2 SNEGSKA (reference sequence). CDR3 loop: CSATTEGRSNYGYIF. The CDR3 DNA follows: TGCAGTGCCACCACGGAGGGCAGATCTAACTATGGCTACATCTTC.

The chain employs TRBV28 and TRBJ2-6; 7 nucleotides agree with TRBD1. The V and J ends lost 5 bases and 0 bases, in that order; junction bases with no gene match: 7. CDR1 and CDR2 from the germline V gene are MDHEN and SYDVKM. The CDR3 loop spans 17 amino acids. CDR3 coding DNA: TGTGCCAGCAGTAAACCGGGACAGAACTCTGGGGCCAACGTCCTGACTTTC. It is translated as CASSKPGQNSGANVLTF.

Regarding this clonotype: This may come from a read error, since a much larger clone is one base off. This chain connects TRBV20-1 to TRBJ2-7, with TRBD2 as a possible D gene (7 bases). CDR1 and CDR2 (germline): DFQATT, SNEGSKA (reference sequence). Deletions cut 6 bases from V and 0 bases from J, with 24 bases between. The CDR3 has 17 residues. This chain's CDR3 is CSATGLTGASSSYEQYF. The CDR3 bases are TGCAGTGCAACGGGACTAACGGGGGCCTCTAGCTCCTACGAGCAGTACTTC.

Comments on this clonotype: Lacking the conserved final phenylalanine or tryptophan, this CDR3 likely reflects a read error. The chain combines TRBV6-2 or TRBV6-3 with TRBJ2-7; D not resolved. With 6 bases removed from V and 6 bases from J, the gap between germline ends came to 15 bases. Germline values: CDR1 MNHEY, CDR2 SVGEGT. The length of the CDR3 is 13 residues. Written as DNA, the CDR3 is TGTGCCAGCAGCTCTAAGGGAATTGGCGAGCAGTACTTA. This encodes CASSSKGIGEQYL.

In the case of this clonotype: The CDR3 end shows no conserved phenylalanine or tryptophan, and so a read error is likely. V usage is TRBV5-1 and J usage is TRBJ2-5; no firm D call. This CDR3 region has 15 residues. The V end lost 2 bases, the J end lost 1 base, and 12 bases lay between the germline ends. Germline loops: CDR1 SGHRS, CDR2 YFSETQ. The CDR3 loop reads CASSLGPECQETQYL. The CDR3 region has the DNA TGCGCCAGCAGCTTAGGCCCTGAGTGCCAAGAGACCCAGTACCTC.

This chain links TRBV11-2 with TRBJ1-2; D is undetermined. Germline CDR1 is SGHAT and CDR2 is FQNNGV. Between the trimmed V and J ends, which lost 5 bases and 3 bases, there was a span of 16 bases. CDR3 length equals 15 residues. The CDR3 loop is CASSPRWGWHYGYTF. The CDR3, as DNA: TGTGCCAGCAGCCCTAGGTGGGGATGGCACTATGGCTACACCTTC.

To note about this clonotype: One base away lies a much larger clone, so this may be a sequencing read error. CDR3 sequence (DNA): TGTGCCAGCGGTTTAGGGGTCGGGACAGGCTCCTACGAGCAGTACTTC. Protein: CASGLGVGTGSYEQYF. The V and J genes are TRBV12-3 or TRBV12-4 and TRBJ2-7; TRBD1 matches at 8 bases. There are 16 residues in the CDR3.

As regards this clonotype: At one end, the junction sequence differs from germline, possibly due to a read error. The chain is built from TRBV11-3 and TRBJ2-7; tentatively, D is TRBD2 (5 bases). CDR3 length: 16 residues. Germline CDR1 is SGHNT and CDR2 is YENEEA. The CDR3: CASSLDDGELSYELYF. The CDR3 DNA follows: TGTGCCAGCAGCTTAGATGATGGGGAGCTATCCTACGAGCTGTACTTC. The full variable domain, in which reference TRBV11-3 and TRBJ2-7 provide the parts outside the CDR3, is EAGVVQSPRYKIIEKKQPVAFWCNPISGHNTLYWYLQNLGQGPELLIRYENEEAVDDSQLPKDRFSAERLKGVDSTLKIQPAELGDSAVYLCASSLDDGELSYELYFGPGTRLTVT.

This chain connects TRBV6-1 to TRBJ1-2; D uncertain. The CDR3 loop spans 16 amino acids. The germline V gene encodes CDR1 MNHNS and CDR2 SASEGT. CDR3 DNA: TGTCCCAACAGTGAAACACGTCGGCGGACTAACTATGGCTACACCTTC. Encoded protein: CPNSETRRRTNYGYTF.

The table lists this clonotype with a count of one. Compared with germline, one end of the junction differs, possibly owing to a read error. This chain joins TRBV20-1 and TRBJ2-1, with D perhaps given as TRBD1 or TRBD2 (5 bases each). Germline assignment: CDR1 DFQATT and CDR2 SNEGSKA (reference sequence). The CDR3 is 13 residues long. CDR3 region: CGAKRDQYDEQFF. The CDR3 coding sequence is TGCGGTGCTAAAAGGGACCAATACGATGAGCAGTTCTTC.

On this clonotype: The junction and the germline gene differ at one end; a read error may be behind it. The genes are TRBV4-2 and TRBJ1-1; D not certain. This CDR3 is 14 amino acids long. CDR1 and CDR2 from the germline V gene are LGHNA and YNFKEQ. The CDR3 region is CARSQPRHGYESFF. CDR3 DNA: TGTGCCAGGAGCCAACCACGACACGGGTATGAATCTTTCTTT.

For this clonotype: A junction end diverges from the germline sequence, so it may reflect a read error. The genes are TRBV20-1 and TRBJ2-3; tentatively, D is TRBD1 (6 bases). The CDR3 has 13 amino acids. CDR1 is DFQATT, CDR2 SNEGSKA, per germline (reference sequence). The CDR3: CSTQSGRTDTQYF. CDR3 nucleotides: TGCAGTACCCAAAGTGGACGGACAGATACGCAATATTTT.